This T cell receptor beta chain was found in a study of spatial heterogeneity in lung cancer. On the study more broadly: The study observed each unique TCR and UMI combination more than ten times on average in raw reads.

This CDR3 spans 13 amino acids. The germline CDR1 and CDR2 sequences are SGHRS and YFSETQ. There are a few counts of this clonotype. Its antigen is undetermined. A much bigger clone sits one base away, suggesting this may be a read error. Time point here: sample taken at primary tumor resection. Study observations and caveats: How many expanded intratumoral alpha and beta TCRs were present tracked the tumor mutation count, which was a count of nonsynonymous mutations. Alpha and beta chain coverage of tumor T cells was estimated at about 6.5% and 14%, respectively.

TCRdb called the 5' RACE reads again in MiXCR, with one record for every CDR3 protein. The sample comprises approximately 26,000 distinct CDR3 sequences, roughly 9% of which are singletons, and over 7.5% rests with the top ten. The sequencing used lung tumor tissue, collected at surgery. The chain has TRBV5-1 and TRBJ2-3; no reliable D call. The source of this sequence is a male donor with early-stage non-small cell lung cancer. CDR3 amino acids: CASSLASVDTQCF. In nucleotides, the CDR3 is TGCGCCAGCAGCTTGGCCAGTGTGGATACGCAGTGTTTT.